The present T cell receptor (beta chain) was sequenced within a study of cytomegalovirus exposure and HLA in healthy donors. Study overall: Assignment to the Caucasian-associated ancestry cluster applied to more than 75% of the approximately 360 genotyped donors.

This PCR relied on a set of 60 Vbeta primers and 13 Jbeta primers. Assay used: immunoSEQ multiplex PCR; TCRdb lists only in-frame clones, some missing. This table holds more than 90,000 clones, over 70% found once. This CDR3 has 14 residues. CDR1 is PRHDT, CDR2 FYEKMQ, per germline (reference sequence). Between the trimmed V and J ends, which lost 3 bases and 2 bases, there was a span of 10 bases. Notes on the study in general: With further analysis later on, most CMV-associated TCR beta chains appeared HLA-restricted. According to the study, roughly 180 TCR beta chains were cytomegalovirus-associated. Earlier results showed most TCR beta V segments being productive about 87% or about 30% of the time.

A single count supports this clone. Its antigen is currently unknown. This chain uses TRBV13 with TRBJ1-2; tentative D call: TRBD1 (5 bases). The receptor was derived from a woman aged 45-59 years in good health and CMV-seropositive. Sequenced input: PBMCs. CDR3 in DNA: TGTGCCAGCAGCTTTCGGCAGGGAAACTATGGCTACACCTTC. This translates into CASSFRQGNYGYTF. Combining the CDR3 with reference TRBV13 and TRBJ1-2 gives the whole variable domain AAGVIQSPRHLIKEKRETATLKCYPIPRHDTVYWYQQGPGQDPQFLISFYEKMQSDKGSIPDRFSAQQFSDYHSELNMSSLELGDSALYFCASSFRQGNYGYTFGSGTRLTVV.